This TCR beta chain was captured in a study of shared clonotypes between healthy human individuals. Study-level information: Used for every donor were three CD4 naive, three CD4 memory, two CD8 naive and one CD8 memory plate.

CDR3 length: 14 residues. V lost 8 bases and J 4 bases, leaving 16 bases between the germline ends. Germline CDR1 is MNHNS and CDR2 is SASEGT. Clones were read by immunoSEQ multiplex PCR, and TCRdb kept only the in-frame ones, dropping some. The sample carries 2,500,000 or so clones, 80% to 95% recorded once. The receptor was derived from a man between 18 and 29 years old in good health. Some clones in this sample may be carry-over from other donors' samples. The specimen sequenced was naive CD4+ T cells from PBMCs. Specified subset: CD45RA+ positively selected. The V gene is TRBV6-1, the J gene TRBJ2-3; D unresolved. The CDR3 DNA reads as TGTGCCAGCGGCATTCAAGTCGCGGCAGATACGCAGTATTTT. Translating it yields CASGIQVAADTQYF.